The 23 T cell receptor beta chains listed next were all sequenced from one sample in a study of shared clonotypes between healthy human individuals. Here immunoSEQ multiplex PCR was the method, and the copy in TCRdb shows in-frame clones only, minus some. The table lists 2 million to 2.5 million clones, less than 95% of them singletons. The source material was naive CD4+ T cells from PBMCs. Subset meaning: CD45RA+ positively selected. These receptor sequences come from a man aged 18 to 29 in good health. Some clones in this sample may be carry-over from other donors' samples.

This rearrangement joins TRBV2 to TRBJ2-3; 9 positions match TRBD2. The CDR3 has 15 amino acids. Trimming took 6 bases from V and 2 from J; bases not matched to a gene: 6. CDR1 is SNHLY and CDR2 is FYNNEI in the germline V gene. The CDR3 nucleotides are TGTGCCAGCAGAGCCGTAGCGGGGGCCACAGATACGCAGTATTTT. Translation: CASRAVAGATDTQYF.

J is TRBJ2-7 and V is TRBV18; D may be TRBD2 (6 bases). This CDR3 is 14 amino acids long. The ends were cut back, 3 bases at V and 7 bases at J, with 16 bases in the middle. Germline V gene sequence: CDR1 KGHSH, CDR2 LQKENI. The CDR3 reads CASSPRGGTGEQYF. CDR3 coding DNA: TGTGCCAGCTCACCGAGGGGCGGGACTGGAGAGCAGTACTTC. The full variable domain, its missing parts supplied by reference TRBV18 and TRBJ2-7, is NAGVMQNPRHLVRRRGQEARLRCSPMKGHSHVYWYRQLPEEGLKFMVYLQKENIIDESGMPKERFSAEFPKEGPSILRIQQVVRGDSAAYFCASSPRGGTGEQYFGPGTRLTVT.

This rearrangement joins TRBV6-6 to TRBJ1-4; no clear D. Germline CDR1 is MNHNY and CDR2 is SVGAGI (reference sequence). The V end lost 4 bases, the J end lost 7 bases, and 7 bases lay between the germline ends. The CDR3 is made up of 12 amino acids. CDR3 sequence: CASSSSVEKLFF. CDR3 DNA: TGTGCCAGCAGTTCATCCGTTGAAAAACTGTTTTTT.

The V gene is TRBV9, the J gene TRBJ1-1; 9 bases agree with TRBD1. CDR1 and CDR2 from the germline V gene are SGDLS and YYNGEE. The CDR3 runs 14 residues. Trimming at V came to 4 bases and at J to 11 bases, leaving 12 bases not matched to a gene. The CDR3: CASSLPGTGFAAFF. Here the CDR3 DNA reads TGTGCCAGCAGCTTACCCGGGACAGGGTTCGCGGCTTTCTTT.

This clone was recorded once. CDR3 in amino acids: CASSLSGTGAGNTIYF. The CDR3 DNA reads as TGTGCCAGCAGCTTGTCCGGGACAGGGGCCGGAAACACCATATATTTT. The J gene is TRBJ1-3, the V gene TRBV5-4; 10 bases line up with TRBD1. Germline-derived CDR1 and CDR2 are SGHNT and YYREEE (reference sequence). The CDR3 is made up of 16 amino acids. Losses at the gene ends were 1 base for V and 4 bases for J; bases not matched to a gene: 5.

This clone was detected only once. The V and J genes are TRBV28 and TRBJ2-7; D is undetermined. This CDR3 has 12 residues. Germline V gene lookup returns CDR1 MDHEN and CDR2 SYDVKM. The V gene lost 3 bases and the J gene lost 3 bases, with 6 bases spanning the gap. This CDR3 reads CASSFFDYEQYF. The CDR3 region has the DNA TGTGCCAGCAGTTTCTTTGACTACGAGCAGTACTTC.

This clone was picked up one time. The sample has other DNA sequences that encode this CDR3 too. This rearrangement joins TRBV5-6 to TRBJ2-5; D not resolved. Trimming removed 0 bases from V and 5 bases from J, with 8 bases in between. The CDR3 consists of 13 residues. From germline, CDR1 is SGHDT and CDR2 YYEEEE. The CDR3: CASSLGPRETQYF. CDR3 coding DNA: TGTGCCAGCAGCTTGGGTCCTAGGGAGACCCAGTACTTC.

The genes are TRBV5-6 and TRBJ1-2; D might be TRBD1 (5 bases). The germline CDR1 and CDR2 sequences are SGHDT and YYEEEE. Trimming stripped 5 bases from V and 3 bases from J, with 11 bases between. The CDR3 consists of 13 residues. The CDR3 DNA sequence: TGTGCCAGCAGTGTCAGGGTTGACTATGGCTACACCTTC. This codes for CASSVRVDYGYTF.

This clone was picked up a small number of times. The chain joins TRBV4-2 to TRBJ1-1; 8 nucleotides line up with TRBD1. Germline CDR1 LGHNA, CDR2 YNFKEQ. Unmatched junction bases numbered 10, after V lost 4 bases and J lost 0 bases. The CDR3 is 17 amino acids. In nucleotides, the CDR3 is TGTGCCAGCAGCCCTCCGACAGGGGCTACGATGAACACTGAAGCTTTCTTT. This sequence encodes CASSPPTGATMNTEAFF.

The chain joins TRBV20-1 to TRBJ2-3; D gene ambiguous. V lost 6 bases and J 6 bases, leaving 7 bases between the germline ends. CDR1 is DFQATT, CDR2 SNEGSKA, per germline (reference sequence). The CDR3 totals 10 residues. The CDR3 here is CSAMGDTQYF. In DNA, the CDR3 is TGCAGTGCCATGGGTGATACGCAGTATTTT.

A single count supports this clone. The rearrangement uses TRBV7-3 and TRBJ2-3; the D call may be TRBD1 or TRBD2 (5 bases each). Per the germline V gene, CDR1 is SGHTA and CDR2 is FQGTGA. Trimming removed 3 bases from V and 6 bases from J, with 19 bases in between. CDR3 length equals 16 residues. This CDR3 is CASSFGWQGGTDTQYF. For the CDR3, the DNA is TGTGCCAGCAGCTTTGGCTGGCAGGGTGGGACGGATACGCAGTATTTT. Combining the CDR3 with reference TRBV7-3 and TRBJ2-3 gives the whole variable domain GAGVSQTPSNKVTEKGKYVELRCDPISGHTALYWYRQSLGQGPEFLIYFQGTGAADDSGLPNDRFFAVRPEGSVSTLKIQRTERGDSAVYLCASSFGWQGGTDTQYFGPGTRLTVL.

The chain uses TRBV4-3 and TRBJ2-5; TRBD2 matches 12 bases. The CDR3 spans 16 residues. The junction had 5 bases not matched to a gene; V was cut back by 1 base and J by 5 bases. CDR1 is LGHNA and CDR2 is YSLEER in the germline V gene. The CDR3 protein is CASSQGRGLAGETQYF. Written as DNA, the CDR3 is TGCGCCAGCAGCCAAGGACGGGGACTAGCGGGCGAGACCCAGTACTTC.

V is TRBV23-1 and J is TRBJ2-3; no clear D. TRBV23-1 is identified as an open reading frame with a role that is uncertain. The CDR3 runs 13 residues. Trimming took 4 bases from V and 1 from J, leaving 6 bases between them. This CDR3 reads CASSLKGTDTQYF. As DNA, the CDR3 is TGCGCCAGCAGTCTGAAAGGCACAGATACGCAGTATTTT.

This chain links TRBV11-3 with TRBJ1-1; D is uncertain. Per the germline V gene, CDR1 is SGHNT and CDR2 is YENEEA. This CDR3 region has 14 residues. V shed 0 bases and J shed 6 bases, with 11 bases lying between them. CDR3 in amino acids: CASSLDGRSPEAFF. DNA for the CDR3: TGTGCCAGCAGCTTAGATGGGAGGTCCCCTGAAGCTTTCTTT.

The table lists this clone with a few counts. Different DNA sequences within this sample yield the same CDR3. The V and J genes are TRBV7-9 and TRBJ1-1; no clear D gene. The CDR3 spans 12 residues. V was clipped by 3 bases and J by 1 base, with 3 bases between them. The germline V gene has CDR1 SEHNR and CDR2 FQNEAQ (reference sequence). CDR3 nucleotide sequence: TGTGCCAGCAGCTTTGGGAACACTGAAGCTTTCTTT. Residues: CASSFGNTEAFF.

The chain combines TRBV6-1 with TRBJ1-4; D is perhaps TRBD1 (6 bases). CDR3 length equals 19 residues. Per germline, CDR1 MNHNS and CDR2 SASEGT. V was trimmed by 4 bases and J by 11 bases, leaving 32 bases between them. The CDR3 sequence is CASSASLIGGTPGRKKLFF. The CDR3 DNA reads TGTGCCAGCAGTGCGTCCTTGATAGGGGGAACCCCTGGGAGGAAGAAACTGTTTTTT.

The chain combines TRBV7-9 with TRBJ2-1; D remains ambiguous. V lost 5 bases and J 0 bases, leaving 14 bases between the germline ends. There are 16 residues in the CDR3. CDR1 is SEHNR, CDR2 FQNEAQ, per germline (reference sequence). This CDR3 is CASSPMGAPSYNEQFF. CDR3 coding DNA: TGTGCCAGCAGCCCGATGGGCGCACCCTCCTACAATGAGCAGTTCTTC.

This rearrangement joins TRBV9 to TRBJ2-7; 8 bases are a match to TRBD1. Per germline, CDR1 SGDLS and CDR2 YYNGEE. V dropped 0 bases and J dropped 3; count of bases not matched to a gene: 5. There are 15 residues in the CDR3. CDR3: CASSVDWTGIYEQYF. The CDR3 DNA is TGTGCCAGCAGCGTAGATTGGACAGGGATCTACGAGCAGTACTTC. Drawing the rest from reference TRBV9 and TRBJ2-7, the complete variable domain is DSGVTQTPKHLITATGQRVTLRCSPRSGDLSVYWYQQSLDQGLQFLIQYYNGEERAKGNILERFSAQQFPDLHSELNLSSLELGDSALYFCASSVDWTGIYEQYFGPGTRLTVT.

This chain uses TRBV6-5 with TRBJ2-4; D is perhaps TRBD2 (6 bases). Trimming shortened V by 5 bases and J by 3 bases, and 8 bases separated the two germline ends. CDR3 length: 13 amino acids. The germline V gene has CDR1 MNHEY and CDR2 SVGAGI. This CDR3 is CASSPGLKNIQYF. Here the CDR3 DNA reads TGTGCCAGCAGTCCGGGACTCAAAAACATTCAGTACTTC.

The V and J genes are TRBV11-2 and TRBJ1-1, with a tentative D call TRBD1 (5 bases). The CDR3 runs to 14 residues. Between the trimmed V and J ends, which lost 1 base and 4 bases, there was a span of 10 bases. Germline loops: CDR1 SGHAT, CDR2 FQNNGV. CDR3 protein: CASSLVYQGTEAFF. The CDR3, as DNA: TGTGCCAGCAGCTTAGTATATCAGGGCACTGAAGCTTTCTTT.

Notes on this clone: Other DNA sequences in this sample translate to the same CDR3. The chain joins TRBV5-1 to TRBJ1-2; the D is unclear. The CDR3 is 14 residues long. The V gene lost 0 bases and the J gene lost 2 bases, with 8 bases spanning the gap. CDR1 is SGHRS and CDR2 is YFSETQ in the germline V gene. CDR3: CASSLGGENYGYTF. DNA of the CDR3: TGCGCCAGCAGCTTGGGTGGAGAAAACTATGGCTACACCTTC.

The chain employs TRBV5-1 and TRBJ2-5, with a tentative D call TRBD2 (7 bases). Trimming pared 1 base from V and 5 bases from J, leaving 12 bases between. Germline V gene lookup returns CDR1 SGHRS and CDR2 YFSETQ. This CDR3 is 14 amino acids long. CDR3 amino acids: CASSLFGGRETQYF. The CDR3 coding sequence is TGCGCCAGCAGCTTGTTCGGGGGGCGGGAGACCCAGTACTTC.

This chain links TRBV29-1 with TRBJ2-1; D gene ambiguous. Germline V gives CDR1 SQVTM, CDR2 ANQGSEA. Deletions cut 1 base from V and 4 bases from J, with 11 bases between. The CDR3 consists of 14 residues. The CDR3 region has the DNA TGCAGCGTTGAAGGGGGTAGAGAATACAATGAGCAGTTCTTC. Its protein is CSVEGGREYNEQFF.